Listed here are 12 T cell receptor beta chains from one sample, sequenced in a study of shared clonotypes between healthy human individuals (dated by TCRdb to 2020 to 2021). Library method: the immunoSEQ multiplex PCR assay. Entries here come from immuneACCESS through TCRdb and include only in-frame sequences with V and J called. Some clones fail to appear in such tables; in the studies checked, an unresolved V gene covers under half of the shortfall, and the cause of the remainder is unknown. The sample profile shows about 640,000 clones; around 72% of them were found once. The ten largest make up 1.8% of the sample. Sequencing input: memory CD4+ T cells sorted from blood. What the cell subset or site label conveys for this sample: CD45RA-negative fraction. The receptors originated from a woman between 25 and 40 years old in good health.

This clone was seen at least ten times. The chain uses TRBV28 and TRBJ2-7; D is ambiguous. The V gene lost 5 bases and the J gene lost 3 bases, with 11 bases spanning the gap. CDR3 size: 13 residues. Looked up from germline, CDR1 is MDHEN and CDR2 is SYDVKM. The CDR3 nucleotides are TGTGCCAGCAGTCCGGCTTGGGACTACGAGCAGTACTTC. Translating it yields CASSPAWDYEQYF.

The genes are TRBV6-6 and TRBJ1-2, with D uncertain. The CDR3 consists of 13 residues. Germline V gene lookup returns CDR1 MNHNY and CDR2 SVGAGI (reference sequence). Between the trimmed V and J ends, which lost 0 bases and 8 bases, there was a span of 10 bases. CDR3 sequence: CASSYSNRGGYTF. CDR3 DNA: TGTGCCAGCAGTTACTCGAATCGTGGGGGCTACACCTTC.

This rearrangement joins TRBV25-1 to TRBJ1-2; weak D call: TRBD1 (5 bases). The germline CDR1 and CDR2 sequences are MGHDK and SYGVNS. V lost 2 bases to trimming and J lost 5 bases, with 9 bases between them. The CDR3 sequence is 13 residues long. In DNA form, the CDR3 reads TGTGCCAGCAGTGAAAGGGGACGTTATGGCTACACCTTC. It translates to CASSERGRYGYTF.

The table lists this clone with a few counts. This sequence joins TRBV5-6 and TRBJ2-7; D is uncertain. V was trimmed by 3 bases and J by 7 bases, leaving 17 bases between them. The CDR3 loop spans 14 amino acids. Germline CDR1 reads SGHDT; CDR2 reads YYEEEE. In DNA form, the CDR3 reads TGTGCCAGCAGCTACGGACGCAGGAACAGTGAGCAGTACTTC. Its protein is CASSYGRRNSEQYF.

The CDR3 sequence: CASSRGTENYGYTF. In DNA, the CDR3 is TGTGCCAGCAGCCGGGGGACAGAGAACTATGGCTACACCTTC. The rearrangement links TRBV9 to TRBJ1-2, with TRBD1 matching 7 bases. The CDR3 is made up of 14 amino acids. Unmatched junction bases numbered 5, after V lost 4 bases and J lost 2 bases. CDR1 is SGDLS and CDR2 is YYNGEE in the germline V gene.

Only a few counts were recorded for this clone. The V and J genes are TRBV19 and TRBJ1-2; D is possibly TRBD1 (6 bases). Trimming removed 4 bases from V and 4 bases from J, with 16 bases in between. Germline CDR1 LNHDA, CDR2 SQIVND (reference sequence). CDR3 length equals 15 residues. The CDR3 sequence is CASSTPTTGLYGYTF. CDR3 DNA: TGTGCCAGTAGTACCCCCACGACAGGCCTCTATGGCTACACCTTC.

In regard to this clone: Different DNA sequences within this sample yield the same CDR3. The chain carries TRBV5-1 and TRBJ2-7; tentatively, D is TRBD1 (5 bases). The ends were cut back, 2 bases at V and 4 bases at J, with 7 bases in the middle. Germline-derived CDR1 and CDR2 are SGHRS and YFSETQ. The CDR3 spans 12 residues. CDR3 in DNA: TGCGCCAGCAGCTTATCAGGGTACGAGCAGTACTTC. Amino acid sequence: CASSLSGYEQYF.

The chain couples TRBV10-3 to TRBJ2-1; 10 bases fit TRBD2. Trimming cost V 5 bases and J 8 bases; bases outside gene matches: 3. There are 13 residues in the CDR3. Per germline, CDR1 ENHRY and CDR2 SYGVKD. CDR3 protein: CAISRLAGYEQFF. CDR3 DNA: TGTGCCATCAGTAGACTAGCGGGCTATGAGCAGTTCTTC.

This clone has only a few counts. At the DNA level, this CDR3 is encoded by other sequences in the same sample as well. The J gene is TRBJ2-2, the V gene TRBV5-1; D gene uncertain. Trimming took off 0 bases at V and 3 bases at J, with 3 bases between the two ends. This CDR3 is 13 amino acids long. The germline V gene has CDR1 SGHRS and CDR2 YFSETQ. In DNA, the CDR3 is TGCGCCAGCAGCTTGGGTCACACCGGGGAGCTGTTTTTT. This encodes CASSLGHTGELFF.

V is TRBV7-2 and J is TRBJ2-3; 9 bases are shared with TRBD2. After removal of 3 bases from V and 6 bases from J, the junction contained 1 base not matched to a gene. Germline V lookup: CDR1 SGHTA, CDR2 FQGNSA. The CDR3 has 13 amino acids. The CDR3, as DNA: TGTGCCAGCAGCTTCGGACTAGCGGATACGCAGTATTTT. This encodes CASSFGLADTQYF. The whole variable domain, remainder taken from reference TRBV7-2 and TRBJ2-3, is GAGVSQSPSNKVTEKGKDVELRCDPISGHTALYWYRQSLGQGLEFLIYFQGNSAPDKSGLPSDRFSAERTGGSVSTLTIQRTQQEDSAVYLCASSFGLADTQYFGPGTRLTVL.

The CDR3 DNA follows: TGTGCCAGCAGTAAGGTGAGCTCCTACAATGAGCAGTTCTTC. Translated: CASSKVSSYNEQFF. The J gene is TRBJ2-1, the V gene TRBV27; D gene uncertain. The V end was cut by 5 bases, the J end by 0 bases, with 8 bases between. Germline values: CDR1 MNHEY, CDR2 SMNVEV (reference sequence). CDR3 length equals 14 residues.

The rearrangement joins TRBV4-2 to TRBJ1-2, with 9 nucleotides matching TRBD1. Germline CDR1 is LGHNA and CDR2 is YNFKEQ. Unmatched junction bases numbered 6, after V lost 4 bases and J lost 9 bases. The CDR3 consists of 13 residues. CDR3 bases: TGTGCCAGCAGCCCCTGGACAGGGGATCGCTACACCTTC. It is translated as CASSPWTGDRYTF.